What follows are 32 T cell receptor beta chains derived from one specimen sequenced in a study of T cell repertoires in cytomegalovirus infection. TCRdb independently ran MiXCR on the reads; one entry per CDR3 protein. Here the sample spans 350,000 to 450,000 distinct CDR3 sequences, 15% to 20% being singletons. The sample consisted of PBMCs. The receptors were gathered from a human donor in good health (CMV status not recorded). Some clones in this sample may be carry-over from other donors' samples.

With respect to this clonotype: This could be a read error, since a much larger clone is one nucleotide away. The genes are TRBV10-3 and TRBJ2-5, with 8 bases matching TRBD2. With 4 bases clipped from V and 1 base from J, the junction kept 8 bases outside the gene matches. This CDR3 spans 16 amino acids. Germline values: CDR1 ENHRY, CDR2 SYGVKD. This CDR3 is CAISGPAGETQETQYF. CDR3 in DNA: TGTGCCATCAGTGGCCCAGCGGGGGAAACCCAAGAGACCCAGTACTTC.

The V and J genes are TRBV7-2 and TRBJ2-1; D perhaps matches TRBD1 (6 bases). Per germline, CDR1 SGHTA and CDR2 FQGNSA. V lost 4 bases, J lost 4 bases, and 17 bases lay in between. This CDR3 has 16 amino acids. The CDR3 here is CASSSETGKLYNEQFF. As DNA, the CDR3 is TGTGCCAGCAGCTCCGAAACAGGGAAACTTTACAATGAGCAGTTCTTC.

The genes are TRBV19 and TRBJ2-1; D is possibly TRBD2 (5 bases). The V end was cut by 4 bases, the J end by 8 bases, with 18 bases between. Germline CDR1 is LNHDA and CDR2 is SQIVND (reference sequence). The CDR3 loop spans 15 amino acids. The CDR3 coding sequence is TGTGCCAGTAGTAGGGTTAGCCTACGGGGAGATGAGCAGTTCTTC. This encodes CASSRVSLRGDEQFF. Full variable domain (outside the CDR3, taken from reference TRBV19 and TRBJ2-1): DGGITQSPKYLFRKEGQNVTLSCEQNLNHDAMYWYRQDPGQGLRLIYYSQIVNDFQKGDIAEGYSVSREKKESFPLTVTSAQKNPTAFYLCASSRVSLRGDEQFFGPGTRLTVL.

This clonotype was detected only a few times. The CDR3: CASSPGLAGTTDTQYF. The CDR3 nucleotides are TGTGCCAGTAGTCCCGGACTAGCGGGAACTACAGATACGCAGTATTTT. The rearrangement uses TRBV19 and TRBJ2-3; TRBD2 matches 12 bases. Germline CDR1 is LNHDA and CDR2 is SQIVND (reference sequence). V shed 5 bases and J 3 bases; nucleotides not matched to a gene: 6. The CDR3 loop spans 16 amino acids.

As for this clonotype: A much larger clone lies one base from this, so it may be a read error. This chain connects TRBV7-9 to TRBJ2-1, with 8 nucleotides matching TRBD1. The germline V gene has CDR1 SEHNR and CDR2 FQNEAQ (reference sequence). CDR3 length: 16 residues. V shed 5 bases, J shed 9 bases, and the junction held 15 bases outside the gene matches. The CDR3 DNA is TGTGCCAGCAGCGACTGGACAGGGCTGGCTTCTATTGAGCAGTTCTTC. This gives the protein CASSDWTGLASIEQFF.

This clonotype showed up just a few times. The chain employs TRBV29-1 and TRBJ2-5; 9 bases match TRBD2. After removal of 1 base from V and 7 bases from J, the junction contained 7 bases not matched to a gene. Germline CDR1 and CDR2: SQVTM and ANQGSEA. CDR3 length: 14 residues. DNA of the CDR3: TGCAGCGTTGAAGTAGCGGGGGCCCCAGGGACCCAGTACTTC. Translating it yields CSVEVAGAPGTQYF.

The V and J genes are TRBV27 and TRBJ2-3; no definite D call. V lost 6 bases, J lost 1 base, and 8 bases lay in between. Germline CDR1 reads MNHEY; CDR2 reads SMNVEV (reference sequence). The CDR3 runs to 13 residues. This chain's CDR3 is CASRQTGTDTQYF. The DNA of the CDR3 is TGTGCCAGCAGGCAAACCGGCACAGATACGCAGTATTTT.

Many counts were recorded for this clonotype. The genes are TRBV7-9 and TRBJ2-7; the D gene is possibly TRBD2 (6 bases). The CDR3 contains 15 residues. From germline, CDR1 is SEHNR and CDR2 FQNEAQ (reference sequence). The V end lost 5 bases, the J end lost 1 base, and 15 bases lay between the germline ends. The DNA of the CDR3 is TGTGCCAGCAGCCCCGGGGACTGGCAATCCTACGAGCAGTACTTC. Amino acids: CASSPGDWQSYEQYF.

This clonotype turned up a few times. The chain employs TRBV6-2 or TRBV6-3 and TRBJ2-2; TRBD2 matches 11 bases. Germline V gene lookup returns CDR1 MNHEY and CDR2 SVGEGT. The V and J ends lost 6 bases and 2 bases, in that order; junction bases with no gene match: 8. The CDR3 length is 17 residues. The CDR3 protein is CASSSGLAGENTGELFF. CDR3 coding DNA: TGTGCCAGCAGCTCCGGACTAGCGGGCGAAAACACCGGGGAGCTGTTTTTT.

The chain has TRBV5-1 and TRBJ2-3, with TRBD2 matching over 8 bases. CDR3 length equals 15 residues. Trimming took 1 base from V and 7 from J; bases not matched to a gene: 8. From germline, CDR1 is SGHRS and CDR2 YFSETQ. The CDR3 sequence: CASSLSTSGTNTQYF. The CDR3 coding sequence is TGCGCCAGCAGCTTGTCAACTAGCGGTACGAATACGCAGTATTTT.

This chain links TRBV20-1 with TRBJ2-1; 11 nucleotides align to TRBD1. The CDR3 contains 14 residues. Germline trimming cut 3 bases from V and 9 bases from J; bases unmatched to any gene: 7. The germline V gene has CDR1 DFQATT and CDR2 SNEGSKA (reference sequence). This CDR3 reads CSARSGQGVGEQFF. CDR3 bases: TGCAGTGCTAGGTCGGGACAGGGGGTGGGTGAGCAGTTCTTC.

The V gene is TRBV5-1, the J gene TRBJ1-1, with D possibly TRBD1 on 5 matching bases. Trimming shortened V by 0 bases and J by 1 base, and 10 bases separated the two germline ends. The germline CDR1 and CDR2 sequences are SGHRS and YFSETQ. This CDR3 is 15 amino acids long. Here the CDR3 reads CASSLGDQGNTEAFF. CDR3 nucleotides: TGCGCCAGCAGCTTGGGGGACCAGGGGAACACTGAAGCTTTCTTT.

The sample holds many counts of this clonotype. The rearrangement links TRBV12-3 or TRBV12-4 to TRBJ2-7; 8 bases line up with TRBD1. This CDR3 is built from 15 residues. With V trimmed by 5 bases and J by 5 bases, 11 bases remained unmatched. CDR3 in amino acids: CASSAPGTGKDEQYF. CDR3 DNA: TGTGCCAGCAGTGCACCCGGGACAGGAAAGGACGAGCAGTACTTC.

At least ten counts were recorded for this clonotype. J is TRBJ2-7 and V is TRBV11-3; 9 bases are a match to TRBD1. J was trimmed by 2 bases and V by 5 bases; bases with no gene match: 7. This CDR3 has 15 amino acids. CDR1 and CDR2 from the germline V gene are SGHNT and YENEEA. CDR3: CASSPGQGRTYEQYF. DNA of the CDR3: TGTGCCAGCAGCCCTGGACAGGGGAGGACCTACGAGCAGTACTTC.

The V call is TRBV7-2, the J call TRBJ1-2, with 7 nucleotides matching TRBD1. Germline values: CDR1 SGHTA, CDR2 FQGNSA. This CDR3 spans 16 amino acids. V lost 4 bases, J lost 2 bases, and 10 bases stayed unmatched. CDR3 region: CASSSLMMTGNYGYTF. CDR3 sequence (DNA): TGTGCCAGCAGCTCACTGATGATGACAGGGAACTATGGCTACACCTTC.

The rearrangement joins TRBV4-3 to TRBJ1-1; D ambiguous. Trimming shortened V by 2 bases and J by 2 bases, and 9 bases separated the two germline ends. From germline, CDR1 is LGHNA and CDR2 YSLEER. The CDR3 extends over 14 amino acids. CDR3 loop: CASSQTPLNTEAFF. The CDR3 coding sequence is TGCGCCAGCAGCCAAACACCTCTCAACACTGAAGCTTTCTTT.

This clonotype has ten or more counts. This chain links TRBV7-2 with TRBJ2-5; D gene ambiguous. The V end was cut by 3 bases, the J end by 2 bases, with 10 bases between. The germline V gene has CDR1 SGHTA and CDR2 FQGNSA. This CDR3 contains 14 residues. The CDR3 DNA is TGTGCCAGCAGCTTGAGAACCGGGCAAGAGACCCAGTACTTC. This codes for CASSLRTGQETQYF.

The V and J genes are TRBV5-8 and TRBJ2-7; no clear D gene. V lost 1 base and J 0 bases, leaving 11 bases between the germline ends. Germline V lookup: CDR1 SGHTS, CDR2 YDEGEE. The CDR3 is 15 residues long. In DNA, the CDR3 is TGTGCCAGCAGCTTGTTTCAGAAGACCTCCTACGAGCAGTACTTC. The encoded protein is CASSLFQKTSYEQYF.

This chain joins TRBV6-2 or TRBV6-3 and TRBJ2-2; 8 nucleotides agree with TRBD1. J lost 7 bases, V lost 5 bases, and 9 bases had no gene match. The CDR3 contains 15 residues. Germline V gene sequence: CDR1 MNHEY, CDR2 SVGEGT. CDR3 nucleotides: TGTGCCAGCAGTCCGGACAGGGAAAAAGGCGGGGAGCTGTTTTTT. This gives the protein CASSPDREKGGELFF.

This clonotype has just a few counts. The chain employs TRBV6-6 and TRBJ2-7; D is ambiguous. CDR3 size: 11 residues. Trimming left V 2 bases short and J 7 bases short, with 6 bases between. Germline CDR1 and CDR2: MNHNY and SVGAGI (reference sequence). Here the CDR3 DNA reads TGTGCCAGCAGTTACAGGGTAGAGCAGTACTTC. Its protein product is CASSYRVEQYF.

V is TRBV12-5 and J is TRBJ2-4; 7 bases agree with TRBD2. Germline assignment: CDR1 LGHNT and CDR2 FRNRAP. Trimming removed 6 bases from V and 5 bases from J; junction bases left unmatched: 16. The CDR3 has 17 residues. Written as DNA, the CDR3 is TGTGCTAGTGGCCCGCCGATGGGAAGCGGGATACAAAACATTCAGTACTTC. It codes for CASGPPMGSGIQNIQYF.

The chain recombines TRBV6-5 with TRBJ2-2; D possibly matches TRBD1 or TRBD2 (5 bases each). Germline V gene sequence: CDR1 MNHEY, CDR2 SVGAGI. The CDR3 has 17 residues. Trimming stripped 4 bases from V and 6 bases from J, with 21 bases between. CDR3 sequence reads: CASSSAGRRARAGELFF. Written as DNA, the CDR3 is TGTGCCAGCAGTTCGGCGGGTAGACGGGCCAGGGCCGGGGAGCTGTTTTTT.

This clonotype was counted at least ten times. V usage is TRBV4-1 and J usage is TRBJ1-2; D not resolved. Between the trimmed V and J ends, which lost 1 base and 1 base, there was a span of 13 bases. The length of the CDR3 is 16 residues. The germline CDR1 and CDR2 sequences are MGHRA and YSYEKL. CDR3 loop: CASSQGPRIDNYGYTF. Here the CDR3 DNA reads TGCGCCAGCAGCCAAGGGCCGCGGATAGATAACTATGGCTACACCTTC.

This chain links TRBV20-1 with TRBJ2-5; weak D call: TRBD2 (6 bases). From germline, CDR1 is DFQATT and CDR2 SNEGSKA (reference sequence). This CDR3 is 11 amino acids long. V was trimmed by 6 bases and J by 3 bases, leaving 8 bases between them. Here the CDR3 DNA reads TGCAGTGCCTGGGGGGAAGAGACCCAGTACTTC. Protein product: CSAWGEETQYF.

This clonotype was counted ten times or more. The chain has TRBV12-3 or TRBV12-4 and TRBJ2-1, with D maybe TRBD1 (5 bases). Trimming cost V 3 bases and J 6 bases, with 6 bases left between them. This CDR3 is 12 amino acids long. CDR3 coding DNA: TGTGCCAGCAGTTTTGGGGCCAATGAGCAGTTCTTC. It codes for CASSFGANEQFF.

This chain joins TRBV29-1 and TRBJ1-6, with a possible D match to TRBD1 (6 bases). Germline V gene sequence: CDR1 SQVTM, CDR2 ANQGSEA. This CDR3 is 14 amino acids long. Deletions cut 6 bases from V and 3 bases from J, with 12 bases between. The CDR3 region has the DNA TGCAGCGTGGCGGACAGCAACTATAATTCACCCCTCCACTTT. It specifies CSVADSNYNSPLHF.

This clonotype was counted many times. The rearrangement links TRBV7-2 to TRBJ2-2; D call uncertain. Germline-derived CDR1 and CDR2 are SGHTA and FQGNSA. This CDR3 has 14 residues. V was shortened by 5 bases and J by 4 bases, with 11 bases between the two germline ends. In DNA, the CDR3 is TGTGCCAGCAGCCTGGGCTACACCACCGGGGAGCTGTTTTTT. Protein product: CASSLGYTTGELFF.

This clonotype showed up just a few times. The chain employs TRBV18 and TRBJ1-4; no clear D. The CDR3 extends over 14 amino acids. The V gene lost 4 bases and the J gene lost 4 bases, with 10 bases spanning the gap. Per germline, CDR1 KGHSH and CDR2 LQKENI. CDR3 coding DNA: TGTGCCAGCTCACGGGCCAGTAATAATGAAAAACTGTTTTTT. Residues: CASSRASNNEKLFF.

The V call is TRBV11-3, the J call TRBJ1-4; 7 bases match TRBD1. CDR1 is SGHNT, CDR2 YENEEA, per germline. With V trimmed by 4 bases and J by 0 bases, 8 bases remained unmatched. The CDR3 spans 17 residues. The DNA of the CDR3 is TGTGCCAGCAGCTCACAGGGGAACCATGCAACTAATGAAAAACTGTTTTTT. Translated, it gives CASSSQGNHATNEKLFF.

The table lists this clonotype with many counts. The chain employs TRBV7-8 and TRBJ2-7; 8 nucleotides align to TRBD2. Germline V gives CDR1 SGHVS, CDR2 FQNEAQ. This CDR3 contains 17 residues. V lost 4 bases, J lost 0 bases, and 11 bases stayed unmatched. The CDR3 reads CASSYVRGGPSSYEQYF. CDR3 nucleotides: TGTGCCAGCAGCTACGTTCGGGGGGGCCCTAGCTCCTACGAGCAGTACTTC.

The V gene is TRBV20-1, the J gene TRBJ2-7; no firm D call. Trimming shortened V by 0 bases and J by 3 bases, and 6 bases separated the two germline ends. CDR3 size: 12 residues. The germline V gene has CDR1 DFQATT and CDR2 SNEGSKA (reference sequence). The CDR3 region is CSARDEVYEQYF. CDR3 coding DNA: TGCAGTGCTAGAGATGAGGTCTACGAGCAGTACTTC.

The chain employs TRBV12-3 or TRBV12-4 and TRBJ1-1, with D uncertain. V shed 5 bases and J shed 4 bases, with 11 bases lying between them. The CDR3 length is 13 residues. This chain's CDR3 is CASSVVPGTEAFF. The CDR3 region has the DNA TGTGCCAGCAGTGTCGTCCCGGGCACTGAAGCTTTCTTT.